The entry below describes one TCR beta chain. Primed by a sample-barcoded 5' primer and a J-beta primer mix, a second PCR proceeded for roughly 7 to 12 cycles. TCRdb used MiXCR to reprocess the 5' RACE reads, holding one entry per CDR3 protein. Of more than 550,000 distinct CDR3 sequences in the sample, about a fifth were seen once. Ranging in age from roughly 6 to 90, the donors were healthy Caucasian individuals from Russia. This entry belongs to a study of blood T cells in healthy people across ages. Trimming cost V 7 bases and J 1 base, with 14 bases left between them. CDR1 and CDR2 from the germline V gene are LNHDA and SQIVND (reference sequence). The CDR3 is made up of 15 amino acids.

This clonotype was obtained from a man between 65 and 85 years old in good health. Sample: blood. The chain carries TRBV19 and TRBJ1-5, with D possibly being TRBD1 (6 bases). This chain's CDR3 is CASTPLDRSNQPQHF. For the CDR3, the DNA is TGTGCCAGTACCCCCCTTGACAGGAGCAATCAGCCCCAGCATTTT.